What follows is one T cell receptor (beta chain) and its context. These data are taken from a study of blood T cell repertoires in COVID-19. With 1 base clipped from V and 8 bases from J, the junction kept 8 bases outside the gene matches. Germline loops: CDR1 LGHNA, CDR2 YSLEER. The CDR3 is 15 residues long. The repertoire was sequenced with immunoSEQ multiplex PCR; TCRdb's copy has only in-frame clones and lacks some. The table shows roughly 80,000 clones, with 83% occurring only once. What was sequenced was peripheral blood. The receptor was derived from a woman older than 75 with acute or convalescent COVID-19. The rearrangement uses TRBV4-3 and TRBJ1-1; TRBD1 agrees at 9 bases. The CDR3 DNA sequence: TGCGCCAGCAGCCAAGGACAGGGGGAGATTAAGGAAGCTTTCTTT. The encoded protein is CASSQGQGEIKEAFF.